What follows is one TCR beta chain and its context. Study processing details: How many nucleated cells were present was estimated from reference gene primer amplification. Some clones are missing from TCRdb's copy, which holds only in-frame ones; the method was immunoSEQ multiplex PCR. V, J and clone size are taken as reported in that table, and D and trimming were inferred from the DNA itself. Here the sample spans a few hundred thousand clones, around 87% being singletons. This sample is part of a study of blood T cell repertoires in COVID-19. About the research overall: Acute and convalescent COVID-19 specimens originated in the United States, Italy and Spain.

CDR1 is SGHTA and CDR2 is FQGTGA in the germline V gene. Trimming took 5 bases from V and 5 from J, leaving 15 bases between them. The CDR3 totals 14 residues. The sequence derives from a woman aged 45-65 years who had recovered from COVID-19. The V gene is TRBV7-3, the J gene TRBJ1-1, with D possibly matching TRBD1 (5 bases). Input material: peripheral blood. The CDR3 loop reads CASSPGMKGTEAFF. The CDR3 region has the DNA TGTGCCAGCAGCCCCGGAATGAAGGGGACTGAAGCTTTCTTT.